The 28 T cell receptor beta chains in this list originate from one sample, sequenced in a study of post-analysis software for immune sequencing data. Study-level findings and limits: Four or five TRBV segments, including TRBV5-6, TRBV5-1 and TRBV20-1, were more frequent in patients than controls.

These receptors lack a known antigen. cDNA libraries for TCR beta contained unique molecular identifiers. Using its own MiXCR run on the PCR reads, TCRdb lists one record per CDR3 protein. The sample yields about 460,000 distinct CDR3 sequences, roughly 46% seen once. The sample was blood. The receptors originated from a girl between 5 and 17 years old with multiple sclerosis.

This clonotype occurred a few times. The chain combines TRBV6-1 with TRBJ2-5, with TRBD2 matching 9 bases. Germline V CDR1 and CDR2: MNHNS, SASEGT. The CDR3 contains 16 residues. V lost 2 bases to trimming and J lost 5 bases; unmatched junction nucleotides: 9. The CDR3 DNA sequence: TGTGCCAGCAGTGAAAGGCTAGCGGGATCTAGGGAGACCCAGTACTTC. It is translated as CASSERLAGSRETQYF.

CDR3 DNA sequence: TGTGCCAGCAGCTTCCATACCGGACTAGCGGGAGGCAATGAGCAGTTCTTC. Amino acids: CASSFHTGLAGGNEQFF. The V gene is TRBV7-2, the J gene TRBJ2-1; 14 nucleotides line up with TRBD2. Losses at the gene ends were 3 bases for V and 6 bases for J; bases not matched to a gene: 7. Per the germline V gene, CDR1 is SGHTA and CDR2 is FQGNSA. The length of the CDR3 is 17 residues.

The chain uses TRBV10-3 and TRBJ2-1, with 15 bases aligning to TRBD2. Germline V gives CDR1 ENHRY, CDR2 SYGVKD. V dropped 3 bases and J dropped 6; count of bases not matched to a gene: 3. The CDR3 extends over 16 amino acids. Written as DNA, the CDR3 is TGTGCCATCAGTGACGAGGGACTAGCGGGAGGCAATGAGCAGTTCTTC. Its translation: CAISDEGLAGGNEQFF.

This clonotype was found a few times. The chain couples TRBV20-1 to TRBJ1-4; D might be TRBD1 (5 bases). CDR1 is DFQATT, CDR2 SNEGSKA, per germline (reference sequence). V lost 0 bases, J lost 14 bases, and 16 bases lay in between. The CDR3 has 13 residues. In DNA, the CDR3 is TGCAGTGCTAGAGATTCCGACTCAGGGTGGCTGTTTTTT. It translates to CSARDSDSGWLFF.

This CDR3 is CASSLVLRGEQFF. Written as DNA, the CDR3 is TGCGCCAGCAGCTTGGTTCTGAGGGGTGAGCAGTTCTTC. The chain joins TRBV5-1 to TRBJ2-1, with D possibly called TRBD1 or TRBD2 (5 bases each). From germline, CDR1 is SGHRS and CDR2 YFSETQ. Trimming took 0 bases from V and 9 from J, leaving 10 bases between them. This CDR3 is built from 13 residues.

The chain's CDR3 is CASSAEVYVQYF. Here the CDR3 DNA reads TGTGCCAGCAGCGCGGAAGTCTACGTGCAGTACTTC. The chain has TRBV7-9 and TRBJ2-4; D call uncertain. Germline CDR1 reads SEHNR; CDR2 reads FQNEAQ (reference sequence). The CDR3 has 12 residues. The V end lost 5 bases, the J end lost 13 bases, and 15 bases lay between the germline ends.

The chain links TRBV7-9 to TRBJ2-5; TRBD1 matches 9 bases. Looked up from germline, CDR1 is SEHNR and CDR2 is FQNEAQ (reference sequence). Germline trimming cut 4 bases from V and 6 bases from J; bases unmatched to any gene: 6. This CDR3 contains 14 residues. The CDR3 reads CASSSRDREKTQYF. Written as DNA, the CDR3 is TGTGCCAGCAGCTCCCGGGACAGGGAGAAGACCCAGTACTTC. Full variable domain (remainder filled in from reference TRBV7-9 and TRBJ2-5): DTGVSQNPRHKITKRGQNVTFRCDPISEHNRLYWYRQTLGQGPEFLTYFQNEAQLEKSRLLSDRFSAERPKGSFSTLEIQRTEQGDSAMYLCASSSRDREKTQYFGPGTRLLVL.

V gene TRBV7-2 combines with J gene TRBJ1-2, with TRBD1 identical over 9 bases. The CDR3 extends over 14 amino acids. V shed 1 base and J 6 bases; nucleotides not matched to a gene: 3. Germline V gene sequence: CDR1 SGHTA, CDR2 FQGNSA. The CDR3 spells CASSLGGTGNGYTF. The CDR3 nucleotides read TGTGCCAGCAGCTTAGGCGGGACAGGGAATGGCTACACCTTC.

The chain carries TRBV7-2 and TRBJ2-7; maybe TRBD2 (6 bases). The CDR3 totals 13 residues. Germline CDR1 reads SGHTA; CDR2 reads FQGNSA. The V gene lost 3 bases and the J gene lost 3 bases, with 9 bases spanning the gap. The CDR3 sequence is CASSFQTSYEQYF. CDR3 sequence (DNA): TGTGCCAGCAGCTTTCAGACTAGCTACGAGCAGTACTTC.

This clonotype was counted a few times. One end of the junction is discordant with germline, which a read error may explain. This chain uses TRBV7-7 with TRBJ2-1, with 9 positions matching TRBD2. Germline CDR1 SSHAT, CDR2 FNYEAQ (reference sequence). This CDR3 is 16 amino acids long. In nucleotides, the CDR3 is TGTGCTAGCAGCGTCGGGACTAGCTTGTCCTACAATGAGCAGTTCTTC. Amino acids: CASSVGTSLSYNEQFF.

This clonotype was recorded only once. The chain has TRBV12-3 or TRBV12-4 and TRBJ2-6; 8 bases are shared with TRBD1. Germline trimming cut 8 bases from V and 0 bases from J; bases unmatched to any gene: 3. This CDR3 has 15 amino acids. For the CDR3, the DNA is TGTGCCAGCGGGGACAGGAGCTCTGGGGCCAACGTCCTGACTTTC. It encodes CASGDRSSGANVLTF.

A few counts support this clonotype. V is TRBV28 and J is TRBJ2-7; D might be TRBD1 (5 bases). Trimming left V 4 bases short and J 3 bases short, with 13 bases between. In germline, CDR1 is MDHEN, CDR2 SYDVKM. The CDR3 totals 14 residues. The CDR3 coding sequence is TGTGCCAGCAGTTCCGAGGACCAGGGCTACGAGCAGTACTTC. Encoded protein: CASSSEDQGYEQYF.

This clonotype turned up a few times. CDR3 coding DNA: TGCGCCAGCAGAGAGTTGAAGACCTCTTACAATGAGCAGTTCTTC. This codes for CASRELKTSYNEQFF. The chain joins TRBV4-1 to TRBJ2-1, with D unclear. Germline V CDR1 and CDR2: MGHRA, YSYEKL. The CDR3 is 15 amino acids. V was trimmed by 6 bases and J by 4 bases, leaving 16 bases between them.

The rearrangement uses TRBV11-2 and TRBJ2-7; no clear D gene. Germline V gene sequence: CDR1 SGHAT, CDR2 FQNNGV. This CDR3 has 14 amino acids. V shed 5 bases and J shed 0 bases, with 11 bases lying between them. CDR3 region: CASSQRWSSYEQYF. As DNA, the CDR3 is TGTGCCAGCAGCCAACGTTGGAGCTCCTACGAGCAGTACTTC. Using reference TRBV11-2 and TRBJ2-7 for the parts outside the CDR3, the full variable domain is EAGVAQSPRYKIIEKRQSVAFWCNPISGHATLYWYQQILGQGPKLLIQFQNNGVVDDSQLPKDRFSAERLKGVDSTLKIQPAKLEDSAVYLCASSQRWSSYEQYFGPGTRLTVT.

This chain links TRBV11-2 with TRBJ2-7; 12 positions match TRBD2. Germline V gene lookup returns CDR1 SGHAT and CDR2 FQNNGV. The V gene end was trimmed by 0 bases and the J gene end by 10 bases; junction bases not matched to a gene: 7. The CDR3 has 15 residues. The CDR3: CASSLEASGRGEQYF. The CDR3 DNA reads as TGTGCCAGCAGCTTAGAGGCTAGCGGGAGGGGGGAACAGTACTTC.

This clonotype was recorded a few times. The chain is built from TRBV5-4 and TRBJ2-3; 9 nucleotides match TRBD2. Looked up from germline, CDR1 is SGHNT and CDR2 is YYREEE (reference sequence). Trimming at V came to 2 bases and at J to 13 bases, leaving 11 bases not matched to a gene. The CDR3 has 14 amino acids. The CDR3 nucleotides read TGTGCCAGCAGCTTCCCTAGCGGGACCCGGGAGGAGTATTTT. Protein product: CASSFPSGTREEYF.

This clonotype appeared a single time. This chain connects TRBV4-1 to TRBJ1-6, with D hard to call. The ends were cut back, 2 bases at V and 8 bases at J, with 16 bases in the middle. The CDR3 totals 16 residues. Per germline, CDR1 MGHRA and CDR2 YSYEKL. CDR3 nucleotides: TGCGCCAGCAGCCAACCCCTAAGACATCGCTATTCACCCCTCCACTTT. Its protein is CASSQPLRHRYSPLHF.

This rearrangement joins TRBV28 to TRBJ1-5; 8 bases fit TRBD1. The germline gives CDR1 MDHEN, CDR2 SYDVKM. The trim removed 3 bases at V and 2 bases at J, leaving 6 bases unmatched. The CDR3 has 16 amino acids. CDR3 residues: CASSFQQGVGNQPQHF. The CDR3 DNA follows: TGTGCCAGCAGTTTTCAACAGGGGGTTGGCAATCAGCCCCAGCATTTT.

This clonotype was seen only a few times. This chain joins TRBV5-1 and TRBJ2-7; D gene unclear. The CDR3 runs 15 residues. Trimming removed 0 bases from V and 7 bases from J, with 17 bases in between. CDR1 and CDR2 from the germline V gene are SGHRS and YFSETQ. CDR3 region: CASSLDVRSYNEQYF. Written as DNA, the CDR3 is TGCGCCAGCAGCTTGGATGTACGATCCTACAATGAGCAGTACTTC.

The chain links TRBV20-1 to TRBJ2-1; tentative D call: TRBD2 (7 bases). Trimming removed 2 bases from V and 6 bases from J, with 17 bases in between. The CDR3 covers 15 residues. Germline lookup yields CDR1 DFQATT and CDR2 SNEGSKA (reference sequence). CDR3 protein: CSARFVGGRGNEQFF. The CDR3 DNA reads TGCAGTGCTAGATTTGTGGGGGGGCGGGGCAATGAGCAGTTCTTC.

This clonotype has only a few counts. The CDR3 DNA sequence: TGCAGCGCCGGGGGGGTGAACACTGAAGCTTTCTTT. Encoded protein: CSAGGVNTEAFF. V and J are TRBV29-1 and TRBJ1-1, with D tentatively TRBD1 (5 bases). Germline V lookup: CDR1 SQVTM, CDR2 ANQGSEA. The CDR3 is made up of 12 amino acids. V lost 7 bases and J lost 0, with 9 bases in between.

This clonotype was seen more than once but under ten times. The CDR3 DNA sequence: TGTGCCATCAAAGGGACTAGCGGGAGTGATTACAATGAGCAGTTCTTC. It codes for CAIKGTSGSDYNEQFF. The chain uses TRBV10-3 and TRBJ2-1; 14 nucleotides line up with TRBD2. V was pared by 7 bases and J by 4 bases, with 6 bases of the junction left unmatched. The CDR3 spans 16 residues. The V gene's germline CDR1 is ENHRY and CDR2 SYGVKD.

Many counts were recorded for this clonotype. The rearrangement links TRBV29-1 to TRBJ2-7, with D possibly being TRBD1 (6 bases). Germline CDR1 is SQVTM and CDR2 is ANQGSEA. V was clipped by 6 bases and J by 1 base, with 10 bases between them. The CDR3 covers 12 residues. The CDR3 is CSVEDSSYEQYF. The CDR3 region has the DNA TGCAGCGTCGAGGACAGTTCCTACGAGCAGTACTTC.

This chain joins TRBV6-2 or TRBV6-3 and TRBJ2-5; TRBD1 is a possible D gene (6 bases). The J call may be faulty, since TRBJ2-7 better matches the DNA end. The CDR3 has 13 residues. In germline, CDR1 is MNHEY, CDR2 SVGEGT. The CDR3 protein is CASSLYRVHEQYF. The CDR3 DNA reads as TGTGCCAGCAGTTTATACAGGGTTCACGAGCAGTACTTC.

This clonotype has only a few counts. This rearrangement joins TRBV6-1 to TRBJ2-7; D call uncertain. V was pared by 3 bases and J by 4 bases, with 7 bases between. The germline CDR1 and CDR2 sequences are MNHNS and SASEGT. CDR3 length equals 12 residues. CDR3 amino acids: CASSDLGYEQYF. CDR3 bases: TGTGCCAGCAGTGATCTCGGTTACGAGCAGTACTTC.

In regard to this clonotype: Sequence at one end of the junction differs from germline and may be a read error. The chain is built from TRBV29-1 and TRBJ1-4; D ambiguous. CDR1 is SQVTM and CDR2 is ANQGSEA in the germline V gene. The CDR3 covers 12 residues. The CDR3 reads CSAEADGEKRFF. CDR3 coding DNA: TGCAGCGCAGAAGCGGACGGTGAAAAACGGTTTTTT.

In this sample, this clonotype turned up many times. V gene TRBV29-1 combines with J gene TRBJ2-7; perhaps D is TRBD1 or TRBD2 (5 bases each). V shed 6 bases and J shed 0 bases, with 15 bases lying between them. In germline, CDR1 is SQVTM, CDR2 ANQGSEA. The CDR3 runs 14 residues. CDR3 sequence: CSVGEPLSSYEQYF. CDR3 DNA: TGCAGCGTGGGGGAGCCTCTATCCTCCTACGAGCAGTACTTC.

The sample holds a few counts of this clonotype. The chain joins TRBV12-3 or TRBV12-4 to TRBJ2-7; 8 bases are a match to TRBD2. V shed 0 bases, J shed 2 bases, and the junction held 6 bases outside the gene matches. This CDR3 has 16 amino acids. In DNA, the CDR3 is TGTGCCAGCAGTTTAGCGGCGAGCGGGAGCCCCTACGAGCAGTACTTC. Its translation: CASSLAASGSPYEQYF.